This entry lists 21 T cell receptor beta chains sequenced from one sample in a study of blood T cell repertoires in COVID-19. Generated by immunoSEQ multiplex PCR, the TCRdb table keeps only in-frame clones and is missing some. The table has approximately 140,000 clones, about 86% seen once; the top ten hold roughly 2.2%. Sequencing was carried out using PBMCs or T cells enriched from blood (not recorded which). The receptors stem from a woman in her 50s who had recovered from COVID-19.

With respect to this clone: One end of the junction varies from germline; a read error may be responsible. J is TRBJ2-7 and V is TRBV18; TRBD1 matches at 7 bases. Germline CDR1 KGHSH, CDR2 LQKENI. This CDR3 comprises 15 residues. In nucleotides, the CDR3 is TGTGTCAGCTCACCGAGGACAGGTTTTGTCTACGAGCAGTACTTC. Encoded protein: CVSSPRTGFVYEQYF.

The rearrangement uses TRBV2 and TRBJ1-3; no clear D. V was pared by 6 bases and J by 0 bases, with 12 bases between. This CDR3 contains 15 residues. Germline CDR1 and CDR2: SNHLY and FYNNEI. The CDR3 DNA reads as TGTGCCAGCAGCCTAGAGTCGAGCTCTGGAAACACCATATATTTT. Its protein is CASSLESSSGNTIYF.

The J gene is TRBJ2-3, the V gene TRBV3-1 (or the pseudogene TRBV3-2); the match to TRBD2 covers 10 bases. CDR1 and CDR2 (germline): LGHDT, YNNKEL (reference sequence). The CDR3 runs to 17 residues. V lost 6 bases to trimming and J lost 0 bases; unmatched junction nucleotides: 9. CDR3: CASRLGSGGLSTDTQYF. CDR3 in DNA: TGTGCCAGCAGACTTGGTAGCGGGGGGCTCAGCACAGATACGCAGTATTTT.

The chain carries TRBV9 and TRBJ2-7, with 7 bases that match TRBD1. Germline CDR1 and CDR2: SGDLS and YYNGEE. The CDR3 has 16 amino acids. The V segment lost 0 bases and the J segment 2 bases; nucleotides outside the gene matches: 8. The CDR3 DNA is TGTGCCAGCAGCGTAGAGGGTGGGGGACAGCCCTACGAGCAGTACTTC. This codes for CASSVEGGGQPYEQYF.

The chain has TRBV7-9 and TRBJ2-7, with D unresolved. The CDR3 is made up of 13 amino acids. Germline CDR1 is SEHNR and CDR2 is FQNEAQ (reference sequence). V lost 3 bases and J 2 bases, leaving 8 bases between the germline ends. The CDR3 bases are TGTGCCAGCAGCTTGCCACAGACCTACGAGCAGTACTTC. Protein product: CASSLPQTYEQYF.

The chain recombines TRBV3-1 (or the pseudogene TRBV3-2) with TRBJ2-5; TRBD2 aligns across 13 bases. CDR1 and CDR2 (germline): LGHDT, YNNKEL (reference sequence). This CDR3 has 16 amino acids. The V and J ends lost 4 bases and 4 bases, in that order; junction bases with no gene match: 6. CDR3 coding DNA: TGTGCCAGCAGCCCACCGGGACTAGCGGGGCGAGAGACCCAGTACTTC. Translation: CASSPPGLAGRETQYF.

The chain joins TRBV5-4 to TRBJ2-7; the match to TRBD1 covers 7 bases. This CDR3 comprises 14 residues. CDR1 and CDR2 from the germline V gene are SGHNT and YYREEE (reference sequence). With 2 bases clipped from V and 5 bases from J, the junction kept 7 bases outside the gene matches. The chain's CDR3 is CASSLTGQINEQYF. The CDR3 DNA follows: TGTGCCAGCAGCTTAACGGGACAGATCAACGAGCAGTACTTC.

CDR3 bases: TGTGCCAGCAGCCCGTACCAGGGACAGTCGTACTATGGCTACACCTTC. It translates to CASSPYQGQSYYGYTF. V gene TRBV7-8 combines with J gene TRBJ1-2; 7 nucleotides align to TRBD1. This CDR3 is built from 16 residues. Germline CDR1 reads SGHVS; CDR2 reads FQNEAQ. Trimming at V came to 5 bases and at J to 3 bases, leaving 12 bases not matched to a gene.

As for this clone: This same CDR3 is encoded by further DNA sequences in the sample. This chain links TRBV2 with TRBJ2-7; no definite D call. The ends were cut back, 3 bases at V and 4 bases at J, with 4 bases in the middle. The CDR3 has 11 amino acids. Germline V gene data show CDR1 as SNHLY and CDR2 as FYNNEI. In nucleotides, the CDR3 is TGTGCCAGCAGTGAGCTATACGAGCAGTACTTC. This codes for CASSELYEQYF. Together with reference TRBV2 and TRBJ2-7, the CDR3 gives the full variable domain: EPEVTQTPSHQVTQMGQEVILRCVPISNHLYFYWYRQILGQKVEFLVSFYNNEISEKSEIFDDQFSVERPDGSNFTLKIRSTKLEDSAMYFCASSELYEQYFGPGTRLTVT.

The chain recombines TRBV9 with TRBJ2-3, with 8 bases identical to TRBD1. The germline V gene has CDR1 SGDLS and CDR2 YYNGEE. The trim removed 2 bases at V and 6 bases at J, leaving 5 bases unmatched. There are 14 residues in the CDR3. The CDR3 bases are TGTGCCAGCAGCGTCCAGGGGGCTACGGATACGCAGTATTTT. Amino acid sequence: CASSVQGATDTQYF.

This clone was detected once. The V and J genes are TRBV10-3 and TRBJ2-2; a weak D match, TRBD1 (5 bases). V lost 3 bases and J 0 bases, leaving 20 bases between the germline ends. The V gene's germline CDR1 is ENHRY and CDR2 SYGVKD. CDR3 length equals 19 residues. Here the CDR3 reads CAISDSARASFTNTGELFF. The DNA for the CDR3 is TGTGCCATCAGTGATTCCGCCAGGGCGTCTTTTACGAACACCGGGGAGCTGTTTTTT.

This chain links TRBV4-1 with TRBJ2-3; TRBD2 matches at 11 bases. This CDR3 has 18 residues. Germline values: CDR1 MGHRA, CDR2 YSYEKL. Germline trimming cut 3 bases from V and 0 bases from J; bases unmatched to any gene: 8. Written as DNA, the CDR3 is TGCGCCAGCAGCCACCCTAAGACTAGCGGGGAGAGCACAGATACGCAGTATTTT. It specifies CASSHPKTSGESTDTQYF.

The chain joins TRBV7-2 to TRBJ2-2, with 12 bases matching TRBD1. The junction had 6 bases not matched to a gene; V was cut back by 2 bases and J by 5 bases. Germline V gene lookup returns CDR1 SGHTA and CDR2 FQGNSA. This CDR3 spans 17 amino acids. CDR3 DNA sequence: TGTGCCAGCAGCTTATCCGGGGACAGGGGGCGGACCGGGGAGCTGTTTTTT. Protein: CASSLSGDRGRTGELFF.

This clone has a count of ten or more. The J gene is TRBJ2-2, the V gene TRBV9; 8 nucleotides line up with TRBD1. CDR3 length: 18 residues. Germline assignment: CDR1 SGDLS and CDR2 YYNGEE. Trimming cost V 1 base and J 5 bases; bases outside gene matches: 13. CDR3 loop: CASSVWRGGQGWTGELFF. The CDR3 DNA reads as TGTGCCAGCAGCGTATGGAGGGGAGGACAGGGATGGACCGGGGAGCTGTTTTTT. The full variable domain, rest sourced from reference TRBV9 and TRBJ2-2, is DSGVTQTPKHLITATGQRVTLRCSPRSGDLSVYWYQQSLDQGLQFLIQYYNGEERAKGNILERFSAQQFPDLHSELNLSSLELGDSALYFCASSVWRGGQGWTGELFFGEGSRLTVL.

Only one count was recorded for this clone. The chain employs TRBV19 and TRBJ2-5, with a tentative D call TRBD1 (7 bases). Between the trimmed V and J ends, which lost 7 bases and 1 base, there was a span of 13 bases. The germline CDR1 and CDR2 sequences are LNHDA and SQIVND (reference sequence). The CDR3 length is 14 residues. The CDR3 coding sequence is TGTGCCAGTACCAGGGGGGCGGGCCAAGAGACCCAGTACTTC. This codes for CASTRGAGQETQYF. Full variable domain (missing parts from reference TRBV19 and TRBJ2-5): DGGITQSPKYLFRKEGQNVTLSCEQNLNHDAMYWYRQDPGQGLRLIYYSQIVNDFQKGDIAEGYSVSREKKESFPLTVTSAQKNPTAFYLCASTRGAGQETQYFGPGTRLLVL.

V usage is TRBV5-1 and J usage is TRBJ1-2; 7 bases line up with TRBD1. This CDR3 has 15 amino acids. Germline-derived CDR1 and CDR2 are SGHRS and YFSETQ. V gave up 0 bases and J gave up 6 bases; unmatched junction bases: 8. The CDR3 sequence: CASSLEAGGTHGYTF. In nucleotides, the CDR3 is TGCGCCAGCAGCTTGGAGGCAGGGGGGACCCATGGCTACACCTTC.

V and J are TRBV7-9 and TRBJ1-1; tentatively, D is TRBD1 (6 bases). Germline V gives CDR1 SEHNR, CDR2 FQNEAQ (reference sequence). Between the trimmed V and J ends, which lost 5 bases and 4 bases, there was a span of 17 bases. The CDR3 sequence is 15 residues long. The CDR3 DNA follows: TGTGCCAGCAGCCCCATCGCGGGGGCAAGCACTGAAGCTTTCTTT. It specifies CASSPIAGASTEAFF.

The V and J genes are TRBV11-2 and TRBJ1-1, with D possibly being TRBD1 (6 bases). The CDR3 is 14 residues long. The ends were cut back, 1 base at V and 1 base at J, with 7 bases in the middle. Germline V gene lookup returns CDR1 SGHAT and CDR2 FQNNGV. The CDR3 reads CASSLGTENTEAFF. Here the CDR3 DNA reads TGTGCCAGCAGCTTAGGGACAGAGAACACTGAAGCTTTCTTT.

This chain links TRBV5-1 with TRBJ2-7; no clear D. The CDR3 length is 13 residues. V lost 1 base and J lost 0, with 5 bases in between. Germline CDR1 and CDR2: SGHRS and YFSETQ. The CDR3 sequence: CASSLTGSYEQYF. DNA of the CDR3: TGCGCCAGCAGCTTGACGGGCTCCTACGAGCAGTACTTC.

The rearrangement uses TRBV7-9 and TRBJ1-1; D is possibly TRBD1 (6 bases). The V end was cut by 5 bases, the J end by 0 bases, with 16 bases between. Germline values: CDR1 SEHNR, CDR2 FQNEAQ (reference sequence). CDR3 size: 16 residues. The CDR3 sequence is CASSPGGGGLNTEAFF. The DNA for the CDR3 is TGTGCCAGCAGCCCGGGCGGGGGCGGCTTGAACACTGAAGCTTTCTTT.

The chain links TRBV10-2 to TRBJ1-5, with 9 bases aligning to TRBD1. The V gene's germline CDR1 is WSHSY and CDR2 SAAADI. This CDR3 spans 15 amino acids. Losses at the gene ends were 6 bases for V and 4 bases for J; bases not matched to a gene: 7. The CDR3 region has the DNA TGCGCCAGCAGGAGGGGACAGGGCGAAAATCAGCCCCAGCATTTT. Its protein is CASRRGQGENQPQHF.